This T cell receptor (beta chain) emerged from a study of blood T cell repertoires in COVID-19. As for the study in general: The origin of the acute and convalescent COVID-19 samples was the United States, Italy and Spain. PBMCs, B-cell-depleted T cells, or T cells were the source of the cDNA or gDNA that made up the material.

The germline gives CDR1 ENHRY, CDR2 SYGVKD. The CDR3 has 15 residues. Trimming took 3 bases from V and 7 from J, leaving 16 bases between them. This clone came up once. Original data processing: Using reference gene primer amplification, nucleated cell counts were estimated. Profiling relied on immunoSEQ multiplex PCR, and the TCRdb table lists in-frame clones only, not all of them. Clone size and the V and J calls come from that table; the DNA yielded D and trimming. The data hold more than 55,000 clones, with 60% to 85% observed a single time. The receptor was isolated from a man aged 55 to 70 with acute or convalescent COVID-19. The chain employs TRBV10-3 and TRBJ1-5, with D perhaps matching TRBD1 (5 bases). The sequencing input was peripheral blood. CDR3 amino acids: CAISDPTEGVQPQHF. As DNA, the CDR3 is TGTGCCATCAGTGACCCGACAGAAGGGGTCCAGCCCCAGCATTTT.